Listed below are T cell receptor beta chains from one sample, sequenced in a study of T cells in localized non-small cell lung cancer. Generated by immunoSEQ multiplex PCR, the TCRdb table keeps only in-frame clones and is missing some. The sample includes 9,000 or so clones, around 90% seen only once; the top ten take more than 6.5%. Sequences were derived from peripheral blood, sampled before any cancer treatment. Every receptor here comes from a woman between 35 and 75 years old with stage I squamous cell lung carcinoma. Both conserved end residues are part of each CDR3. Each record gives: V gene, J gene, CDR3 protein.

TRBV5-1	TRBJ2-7	CASSLGTSGLAYEQYF
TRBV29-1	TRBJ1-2	CSVDGSGGALGGYTF
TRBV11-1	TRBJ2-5	CASSPARWETQYF
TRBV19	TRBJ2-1	CASSTGLDYNEQFF
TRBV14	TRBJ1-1	CASSPRRDTEAFF
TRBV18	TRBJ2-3	CASSQTGGLGTDTQYF
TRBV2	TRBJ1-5	CASRGQGRPQHF
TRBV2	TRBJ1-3	CASSVSTGAGNTIYF
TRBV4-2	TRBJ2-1	CASSPSGGGAGGFF
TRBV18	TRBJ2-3	CASSPRHTDTQYF
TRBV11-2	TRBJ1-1	CASSLRTAEAFF
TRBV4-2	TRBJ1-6	CASSQELQAGSPLHF
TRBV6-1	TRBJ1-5	CASKGQGSQPQHF